Ten or more counts support the clone carrying this TCR beta chain. The antigen is undetermined. Making TCR beta cDNA involved around 500 ng total RNA and a constant-region primer. Amplification in three nested multiplex PCR rounds with slightly modified ARM-PCR gave rise to TCR beta libraries. Both of the initial two PCR rounds ran for nine to eleven cycles and employed TRBV1-TRBV30 forward primers alongside a C-beta reverse primer. TCRdb processed the multiplex PCR reads anew with MiXCR; each CDR3 protein has one entry. The table records 65,000 to 80,000 distinct CDR3 sequences, roughly two thirds of them present only once. Unsorted bulk tissue (roughly 20-31 mg) underwent RNA and DNA co-extraction. Chronic HBV infection was present, with no prior treatment. This specimen comes from a study of tumor-infiltrating lymphocytes in primary liver carcinoma. V was cut by 6 bases and J by 10 bases, with 22 bases left in between. The CDR3 has 16 residues. Germline values: CDR1 MDHEN, CDR2 SYDVKM.

The study's findings and limits: Tumor region pairs outstripped tumor-adjacent and tumor-blood pairs in overlap. When set against blood, tumors had a significantly higher top-250-clone fraction (p = 0.039). No more than about 8-24% of top clones could be seen in all five tumor regions.

Sequenced sample: liver tumor tissue from sampling region 4. The sample's subset: tumor region T4, right-lateral pole. The TCR was taken from a middle-aged man with primary liver carcinoma and hepatitis B virus infection. The chain employs TRBV28 and TRBJ1-6; a possible D gene is TRBD1 (6 bases). In DNA form, the CDR3 reads TGTGCCAGCAGGTACAGGGAAAGGGTGGAGGAATCACCCCTCCACTTT. Translating it yields CASRYRERVEESPLHF.